This TCR beta chain is drawn from a study of graft-versus-host responses after intestinal transplantation. On the study more broadly: Recipients had multivisceral, liver-intestinal, or isolated intestinal transplants.

V lost 3 bases and J lost 0, with 11 bases in between. Germline CDR1 MDHEN, CDR2 SYDVKM. This CDR3 is 16 amino acids long. Using immunoSEQ multiplex PCR, the repertoire was profiled, and TCRdb retains in-frame clones only, with some absent. This table has 12,000 to 15,000 clones, 29% appearing once. Following the reaction, CD3+CD4+ and CD3+CD8+ responders that were proliferating and CFSE-low underwent sorting. The source material was alloreactive CD4+ T cells from a mixed lymphocyte reaction culture, sampled before intestinal transplant. Regarding subset: CFSE-low proliferating T cells sorted from approximately six-day pre-transplant mixed lymphocyte reaction (GvH or HvG direction). The TCR sequence derives from a human patient who received an intestinal transplant. V is TRBV28 and J is TRBJ2-2, with D tentatively TRBD1 or TRBD2 (5 bases each). The DNA of the CDR3 is TGTGCCAGCAGTTTGAAGGGACCCTCGAACACCGGGGAGCTGTTTTTT. Amino acids: CASSLKGPSNTGELFF.